The present TCR beta chain was sequenced within a study of shared clonotypes between healthy human individuals. Findings and caveats of the study: Investigators expected sequencing depth to affect clonotype sharing among donors. Exclusively blood specimens were collected; tissue repertoires likely differ. Naive subsets typically showed greater estimated richness than memory subsets.

Remarks on this clone: The target antigen is unknown.

Profiling relied on immunoSEQ multiplex PCR, and the TCRdb table lists in-frame clones only, not all of them. Among 950,000 to 1,300,000 clones listed, about 77% were seen once. Naive CD45RA+ and memory CD45RA-negative subsets were split from CD4+ cells. The CDR3 is made up of 14 amino acids. Germline CDR1 KGHSH, CDR2 LQKENI. With 6 bases clipped from V and 7 bases from J, the junction kept 7 bases outside the gene matches. The sequence was collected from a man younger than 35 in good health. The V and J genes are TRBV18 and TRBJ2-5; TRBD1 matches 11 bases. Specimen: memory CD4+ T cells sorted from blood. Subset noted: CD45RA-negative fraction. As DNA, the CDR3 is TGTGCCAGCTCGTCCGGGACAGGGGGTGTGACCCAGTACTTC. Protein product: CASSSGTGGVTQYF.